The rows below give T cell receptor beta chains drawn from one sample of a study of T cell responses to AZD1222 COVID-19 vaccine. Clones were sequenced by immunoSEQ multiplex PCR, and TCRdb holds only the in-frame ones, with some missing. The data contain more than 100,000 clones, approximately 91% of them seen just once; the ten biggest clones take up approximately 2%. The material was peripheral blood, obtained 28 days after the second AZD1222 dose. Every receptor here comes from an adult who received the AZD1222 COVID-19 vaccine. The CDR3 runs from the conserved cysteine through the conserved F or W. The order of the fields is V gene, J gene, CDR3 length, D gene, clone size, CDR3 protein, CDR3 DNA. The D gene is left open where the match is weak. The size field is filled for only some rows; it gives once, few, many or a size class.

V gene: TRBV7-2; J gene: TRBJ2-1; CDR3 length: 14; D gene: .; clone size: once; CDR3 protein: CASSLGPLVYEQFF; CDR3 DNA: TGTGCCAGCAGCTTAGGCCCCCTAGTATATGAGCAGTTCTTC
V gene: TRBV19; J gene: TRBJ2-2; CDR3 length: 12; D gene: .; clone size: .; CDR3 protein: CASSPSLGELFF; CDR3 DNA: TGTGCCAGTAGCCCCAGTTTAGGGGAGCTGTTTTTT
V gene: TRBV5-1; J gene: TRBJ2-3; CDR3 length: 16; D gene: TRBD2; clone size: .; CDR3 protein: CASSPRTSGNTDTQYF; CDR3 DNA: TGCGCCAGCAGCCCACGGACTAGCGGTAACACAGATACGCAGTATTTT
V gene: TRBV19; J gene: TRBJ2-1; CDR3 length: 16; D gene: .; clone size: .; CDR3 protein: CASRPGGSGGYNEQFF; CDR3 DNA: TGTGCCAGTAGGCCTGGGGGTAGTGGGGGCTACAATGAGCAGTTCTTC
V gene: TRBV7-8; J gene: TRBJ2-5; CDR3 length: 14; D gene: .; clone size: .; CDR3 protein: CASSLVWGGRDQYF; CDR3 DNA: TGTGCCAGCAGCTTAGTCTGGGGGGGCAGGGACCAGTACTTC
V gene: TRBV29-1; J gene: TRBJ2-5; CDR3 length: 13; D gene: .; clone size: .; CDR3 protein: CSVEGRDRETQYF; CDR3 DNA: TGCAGCGTTGAAGGGCGGGACAGAGAGACCCAGTACTTC
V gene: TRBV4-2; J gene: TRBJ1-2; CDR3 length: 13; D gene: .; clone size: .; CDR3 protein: CASSQDPTYGYTF; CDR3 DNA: TGTGCCAGCAGCCAAGATCCCACCTATGGCTACACCTTC
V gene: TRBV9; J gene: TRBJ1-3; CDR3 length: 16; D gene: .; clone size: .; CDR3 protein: CASSVGGGVSGNTIYF; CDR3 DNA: TGTGCCAGCAGCGTAGGTGGGGGGGTCTCTGGAAACACCATATATTTT
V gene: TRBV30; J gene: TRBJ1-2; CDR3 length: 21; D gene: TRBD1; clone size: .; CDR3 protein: CAWSVLFRWTQGPAHNYGYTF; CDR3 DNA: TGTGCCTGGAGTGTACTGTTCCGTTGGACACAGGGGCCGGCCCATAACTATGGCTACACCTTC
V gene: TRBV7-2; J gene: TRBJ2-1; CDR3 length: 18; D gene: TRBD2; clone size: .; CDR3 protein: CASSQTGLAGGPRNEQFF; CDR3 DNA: TGTGCCAGCAGCCAAACCGGACTAGCGGGAGGGCCGCGGAATGAGCAGTTCTTC
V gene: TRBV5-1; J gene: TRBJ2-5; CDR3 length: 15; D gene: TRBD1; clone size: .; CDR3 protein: CASSSSGTGGETQYF; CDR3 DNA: TGCGCCAGCAGCTCATCCGGGACAGGGGGGGAGACCCAGTACTTC
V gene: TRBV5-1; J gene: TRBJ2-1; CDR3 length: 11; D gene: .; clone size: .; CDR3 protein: CASMAYNEQFF; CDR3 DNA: TGCGCCAGCATGGCCTACAATGAGCAGTTCTTC
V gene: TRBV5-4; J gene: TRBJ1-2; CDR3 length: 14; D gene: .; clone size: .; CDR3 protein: CASSLGTRADGYTF; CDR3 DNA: TGTGCCAGCAGCTTGGGGACACGGGCGGATGGCTACACCTTC
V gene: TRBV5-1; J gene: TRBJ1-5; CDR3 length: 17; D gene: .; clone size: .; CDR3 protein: CASSFNPLPEGNQPQHF; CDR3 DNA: TGCGCCAGCAGCTTTAACCCCCTTCCCGAAGGGAATCAGCCCCAGCATTTT
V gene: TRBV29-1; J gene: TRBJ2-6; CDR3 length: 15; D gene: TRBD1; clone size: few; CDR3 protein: CSVADRRGGANVLTF; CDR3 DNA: TGCAGCGTCGCGGACAGGAGAGGAGGGGCCAACGTCCTGACTTTC
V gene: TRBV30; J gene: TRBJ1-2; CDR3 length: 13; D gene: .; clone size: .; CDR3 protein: CAWTSNPGYGYTF; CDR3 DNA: TGTGCCTGGACTTCTAACCCCGGGTATGGCTACACCTTC
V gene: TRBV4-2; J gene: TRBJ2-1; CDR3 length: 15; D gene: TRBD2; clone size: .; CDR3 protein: CASRQPSGAYNEQFF; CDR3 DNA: TGTGCCAGCCGTCAACCTAGCGGAGCCTACAATGAGCAGTTCTTC
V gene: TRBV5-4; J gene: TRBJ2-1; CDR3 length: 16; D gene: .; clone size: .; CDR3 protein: CASSRAGGSSYNEQFF; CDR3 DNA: TGTGCCAGCAGCCGTGCGGGTGGAAGCTCCTACAATGAGCAGTTCTTC
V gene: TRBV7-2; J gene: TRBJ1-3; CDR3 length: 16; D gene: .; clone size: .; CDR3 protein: CASSLVSGGSGNTIYF; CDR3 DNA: TGTGCCAGCAGCTTAGTTTCTGGGGGCTCTGGAAACACCATATATTTT
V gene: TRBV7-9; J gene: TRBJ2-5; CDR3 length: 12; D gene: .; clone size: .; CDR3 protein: CASSLAREAEYF; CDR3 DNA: TGTGCCAGCAGCTTAGCGAGGGAGGCCGAATACTTC
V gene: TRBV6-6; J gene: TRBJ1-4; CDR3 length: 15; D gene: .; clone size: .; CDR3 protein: CASSPRGGRIEKLFF; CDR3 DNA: TGTGCCAGCAGCCCCCGAGGGGGGCGTATTGAAAAACTGTTTTTT
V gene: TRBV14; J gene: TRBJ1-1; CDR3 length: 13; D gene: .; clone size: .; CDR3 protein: CASSQTSRLGAFF; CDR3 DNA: TGTGCCAGCAGCCAAACATCGCGACTTGGAGCTTTCTTT
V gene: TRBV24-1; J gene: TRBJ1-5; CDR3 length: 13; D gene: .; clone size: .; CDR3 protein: CATSDRQWWPQHF; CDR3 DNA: TGTGCCACCAGTGACAGGCAGTGGTGGCCCCAGCATTTT
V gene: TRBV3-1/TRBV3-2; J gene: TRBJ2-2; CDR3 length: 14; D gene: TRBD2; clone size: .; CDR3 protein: CASSPGGATGELFF; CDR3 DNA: TGTGCCAGCAGCCCGGGAGGTGCCACCGGGGAGCTGTTTTTT
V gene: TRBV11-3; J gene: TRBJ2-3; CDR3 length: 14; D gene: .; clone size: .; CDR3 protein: CASSRGGAEDTQYF; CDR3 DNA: TGTGCCAGCAGCCGAGGGGGGGCGGAAGATACGCAGTATTTT
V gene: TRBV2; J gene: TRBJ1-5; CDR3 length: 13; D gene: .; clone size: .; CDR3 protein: CASILDNGQPQHF; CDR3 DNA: .
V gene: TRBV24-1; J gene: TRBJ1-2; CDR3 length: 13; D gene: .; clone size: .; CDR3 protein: CATSEGGGYGYTF; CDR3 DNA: TGTGCCACCAGTGAAGGGGGAGGCTATGGCTACACCTTC
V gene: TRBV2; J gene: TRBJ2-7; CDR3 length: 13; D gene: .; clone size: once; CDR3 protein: CASSELPSYEQYF; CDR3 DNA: TGTGCCAGCAGTGAACTACCATCCTACGAGCAGTACTTC
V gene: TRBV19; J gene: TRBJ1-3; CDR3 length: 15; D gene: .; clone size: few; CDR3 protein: CASSNGGFSGNTIYF; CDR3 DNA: TGTGCCAGTAGTAATGGGGGGTTCTCTGGAAACACCATATATTTT
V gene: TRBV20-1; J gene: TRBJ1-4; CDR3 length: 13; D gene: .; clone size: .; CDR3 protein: CSASLRMNEKLFF; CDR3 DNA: TGCAGTGCTAGTCTCCGGATGAATGAAAAACTGTTTTTT
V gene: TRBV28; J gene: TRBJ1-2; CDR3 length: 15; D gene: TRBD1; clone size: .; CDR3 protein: CASSQNHRGLNGYTF; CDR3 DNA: TGTGCCAGCAGCCAAAACCACAGGGGGCTTAATGGCTACACCTTC
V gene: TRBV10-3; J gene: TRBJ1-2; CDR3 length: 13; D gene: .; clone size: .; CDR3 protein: CAITARDHYGYTF; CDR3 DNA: TGTGCCATCACCGCTAGAGACCACTATGGCTACACCTTC
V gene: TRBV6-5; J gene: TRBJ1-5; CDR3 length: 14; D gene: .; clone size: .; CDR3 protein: CASSPTGTHQPQHF; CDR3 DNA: TGTGCCAGCAGTCCGACAGGTACACATCAGCCCCAGCATTTT
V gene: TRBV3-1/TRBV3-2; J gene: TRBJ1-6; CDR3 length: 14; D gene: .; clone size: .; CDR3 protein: CASSLQGMNSPLHF; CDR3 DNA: TGTGCCAGCAGCCTCCAGGGTATGAATTCACCCCTCCACTTT
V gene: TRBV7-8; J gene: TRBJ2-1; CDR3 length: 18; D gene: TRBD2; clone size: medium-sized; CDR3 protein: CASSLVGREGFSYNEQFF; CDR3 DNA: TGTGCCAGCAGCTTAGTGGGAAGGGAGGGGTTTTCCTACAATGAGCAGTTCTTC
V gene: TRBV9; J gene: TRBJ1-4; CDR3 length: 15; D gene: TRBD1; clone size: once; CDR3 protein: CASSAGTATNEKLFF; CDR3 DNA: TGTGCCAGCAGCGCTGGGACAGCAACTAATGAAAAACTGTTTTTT
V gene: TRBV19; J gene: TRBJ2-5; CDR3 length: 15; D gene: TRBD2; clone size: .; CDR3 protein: CASSLVGGDQETQYF; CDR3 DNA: TGTGCCAGTAGCCTGGTTGGGGGGGACCAAGAGACCCAGTACTTC
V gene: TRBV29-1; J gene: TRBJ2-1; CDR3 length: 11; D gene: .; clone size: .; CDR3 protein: CSLWTGNEQFF; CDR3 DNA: TGCAGCCTCTGGACTGGTAATGAGCAGTTCTTC
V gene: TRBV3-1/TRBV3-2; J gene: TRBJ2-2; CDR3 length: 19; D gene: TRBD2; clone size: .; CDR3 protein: CASSQDQLAGGRDTGELFF; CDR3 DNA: TGTGCCAGCAGCCAAGATCAGCTAGCGGGGGGGCGAGACACCGGGGAGCTGTTTTTT
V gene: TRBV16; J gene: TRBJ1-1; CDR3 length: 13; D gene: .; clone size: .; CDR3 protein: CASSLKVRGLAFF; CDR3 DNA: TGTGCCAGCAGCCTTAAGGTACGGGGATTGGCTTTCTTT
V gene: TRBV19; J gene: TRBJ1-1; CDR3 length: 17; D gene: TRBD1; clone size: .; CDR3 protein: CASSIETGEWMNTEAFF; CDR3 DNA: TGTGCCAGTAGTATAGAGACAGGGGAGTGGATGAACACTGAAGCTTTCTTT
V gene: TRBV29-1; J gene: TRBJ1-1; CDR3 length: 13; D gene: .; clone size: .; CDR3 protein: CSVVRYLNTEAFF; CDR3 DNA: TGCAGCGTTGTCAGATACTTGAACACTGAAGCTTTCTTT
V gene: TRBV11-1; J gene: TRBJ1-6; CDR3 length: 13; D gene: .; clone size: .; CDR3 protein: CASSLDAGITLHF; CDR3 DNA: TGTGCCAGCAGCTTGGATGCAGGGATTACCCTCCACTTT
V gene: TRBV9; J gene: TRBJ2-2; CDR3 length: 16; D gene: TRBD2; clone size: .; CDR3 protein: CASSGGSSGAWGELFF; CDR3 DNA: TGTGCCAGCAGCGGTGGGTCTAGCGGGGCCTGGGGGGAGCTGTTTTTT
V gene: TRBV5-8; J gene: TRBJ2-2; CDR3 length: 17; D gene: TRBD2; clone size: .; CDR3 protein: CASSFPGTSGNTGELFF; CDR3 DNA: TGTGCCAGCAGCTTCCCCGGGACTAGCGGGAACACCGGGGAGCTGTTTTTT
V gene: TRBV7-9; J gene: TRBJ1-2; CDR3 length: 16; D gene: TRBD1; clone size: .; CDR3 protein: CASSLGTGSTLYGYTF; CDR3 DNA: TGTGCCAGCAGCTTAGGGACAGGGTCCACTCTCTATGGCTACACCTTC
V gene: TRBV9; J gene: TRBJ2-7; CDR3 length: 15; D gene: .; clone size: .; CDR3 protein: CASSVGYRAGAEQYF; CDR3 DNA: TGTGCCAGCAGCGTAGGTTATCGGGCAGGAGCCGAGCAGTACTTC
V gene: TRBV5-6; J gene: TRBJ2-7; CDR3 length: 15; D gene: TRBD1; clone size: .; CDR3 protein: CASSLAGQGVYEQYF; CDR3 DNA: TGTGCCAGCAGCTTGGCCGGGCAGGGGGTCTACGAGCAGTACTTC
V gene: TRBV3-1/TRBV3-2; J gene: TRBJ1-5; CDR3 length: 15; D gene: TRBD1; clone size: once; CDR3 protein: CASSQDITGAQPQHF; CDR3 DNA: TGTGCCAGCAGCCAAGATATAACAGGGGCTCAGCCCCAGCATTTT
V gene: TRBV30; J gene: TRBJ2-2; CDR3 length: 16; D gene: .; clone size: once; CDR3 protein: CAWSVGGRFVTGELFF; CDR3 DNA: TGTGCCTGGAGTGTTGGGGGGCGCTTCGTCACCGGGGAGCTGTTTTTT
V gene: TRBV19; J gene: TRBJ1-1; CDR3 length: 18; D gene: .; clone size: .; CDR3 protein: CASSIIGGSTVWNTEAFF; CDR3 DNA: TGTGCCAGTAGTATAATCGGGGGGAGCACAGTTTGGAACACTGAAGCTTTCTTT
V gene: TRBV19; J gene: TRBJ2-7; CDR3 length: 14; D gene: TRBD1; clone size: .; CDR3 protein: CASSPRQGRYEQYF; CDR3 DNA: TGTGCCAGTAGCCCCCGACAGGGGAGATACGAGCAGTACTTC
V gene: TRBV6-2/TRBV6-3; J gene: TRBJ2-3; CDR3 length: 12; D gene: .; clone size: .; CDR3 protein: CASSKDSHTQYF; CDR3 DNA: TGTGCCAGCAGCAAGGACAGTCATACGCAGTATTTT